Here is one TCR beta chain with its context. Under the authors' procedure: The authors estimated nucleated cell counts from reference gene primer amplification. Assay: immunoSEQ multiplex PCR; the TCRdb copy retains only in-frame clones and omits some. V, J and clone size reflect that table, while D and trimming were determined from the DNA. The sample holds approximately 120,000 clones, about 87% seen once. The CDR3 totals 16 residues. The germline V gene encodes CDR1 KGHSH and CDR2 LQKENI. Trimming took 6 bases from V and 2 from J, leaving 19 bases between them. The data originate from a study of blood T cell repertoires in COVID-19. Looking at the study overall: The United States, Italy and Spain provided the acute and convalescent COVID-19 samples. Sample material is recorded as cDNA or gDNA derived from T cells, B-cell-depleted T cells, or PBMCs.

The chain has TRBV18 and TRBJ1-1, with D possibly TRBD1 on 5 matching bases. The origin of this receptor is a woman aged 45-59 years with acute or convalescent COVID-19. Sequencing was done on a sample of peripheral blood. This CDR3 reads CASSTRGEWRNTEAFF. CDR3 nucleotide sequence: TGTGCCAGCTCCACCCGGGGGGAATGGAGAAACACTGAAGCTTTCTTT.